Described below is a single T cell receptor beta chain sequence and its context. This specimen comes from a study of T cell changes during pregnancy in multiple sclerosis. Produced via immunoSEQ multiplex PCR; TCRdb's table is partial and in-frame only. The sample lists approximately 89,000 clones, about 94% seen once, with around 0.86% in the top ten. The clonotype was recovered from a female donor with multiple sclerosis, enrolled in a pregnancy study. Specimen: peripheral blood, collected in the third trimester of pregnancy.

Here the CDR3 DNA reads TGTGCCATCAGTGATGCTAGCGGGGGCTCCTACGAGCAGTACTTC. Residues: CAISDASGGSYEQYF. The chain combines TRBV10-3 with TRBJ2-7, with TRBD2 matching 10 bases. This CDR3 has 15 amino acids. The J segment lost 0 bases and the V segment lost 3 bases, leaving 2 bases of the junction unmatched. Germline CDR1 is ENHRY and CDR2 is SYGVKD.